This T cell receptor beta chain originates from a study of T cell repertoires in cytomegalovirus infection. Using its own MiXCR run on the reads, TCRdb lists one record per CDR3 protein. The sample contains 300,000 to 400,000 distinct CDR3 sequences, about 25% of which appear only once. The CDR3 extends over 16 amino acids. V was clipped by 7 bases and J by 5 bases, with 21 bases between them. Germline V gives CDR1 ENHRY, CDR2 SYGVKD. This clonotype was detected a few times. The antigen is not known. The receptor's source is a human donor in good health (CMV status not recorded). Some clones in this sample may be carry-over from other donors' samples. V is TRBV10-3 and J is TRBJ2-1; possible D gene TRBD2, 6 bases. Specimen: cultured PBMCs, collected from culture after CMV antigen stimulation. The chain's CDR3 is CAITAQLAGRNNEQFF. CDR3 DNA sequence: TGTGCCATCACCGCGCAACTAGCCGGACGTAACAATGAGCAGTTCTTC.